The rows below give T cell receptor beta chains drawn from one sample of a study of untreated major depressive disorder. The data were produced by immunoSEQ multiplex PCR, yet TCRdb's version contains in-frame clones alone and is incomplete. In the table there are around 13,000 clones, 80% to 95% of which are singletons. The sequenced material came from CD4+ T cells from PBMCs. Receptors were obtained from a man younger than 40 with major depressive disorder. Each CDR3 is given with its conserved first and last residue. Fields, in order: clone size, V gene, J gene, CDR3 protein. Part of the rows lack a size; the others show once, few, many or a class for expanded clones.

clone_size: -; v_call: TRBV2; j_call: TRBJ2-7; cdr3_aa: CATRRGSGYEQYF
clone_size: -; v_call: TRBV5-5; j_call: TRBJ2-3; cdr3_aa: CASSLPSTDTQYF
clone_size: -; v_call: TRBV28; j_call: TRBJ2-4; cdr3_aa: CASSFAAGRKNIQYF
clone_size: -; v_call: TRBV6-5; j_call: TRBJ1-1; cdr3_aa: CASRDGTGRTEAFF
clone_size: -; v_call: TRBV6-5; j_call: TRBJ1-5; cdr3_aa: CASSGQGANQPQHF
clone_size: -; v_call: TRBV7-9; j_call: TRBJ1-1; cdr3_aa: CASSLNRGNTEAFF
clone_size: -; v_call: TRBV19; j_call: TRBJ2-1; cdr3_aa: CASSVRLASSYNEQFF
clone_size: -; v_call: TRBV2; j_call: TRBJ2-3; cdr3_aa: CASSGTRGTDTQYF
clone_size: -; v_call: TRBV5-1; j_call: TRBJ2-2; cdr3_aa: CASSKTGTGVTGELFF
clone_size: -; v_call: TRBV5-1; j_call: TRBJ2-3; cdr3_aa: CASSLTGTSLNTDTQYF
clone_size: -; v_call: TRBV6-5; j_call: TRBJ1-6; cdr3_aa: CASSYRGQGRSPLHF
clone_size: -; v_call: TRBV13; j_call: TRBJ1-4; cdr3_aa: CASSRRRDEKLFF
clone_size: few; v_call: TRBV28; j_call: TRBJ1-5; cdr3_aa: CASSPWTGDSNQPQHF
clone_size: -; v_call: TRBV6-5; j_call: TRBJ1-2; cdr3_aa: CASRRQGLQYGYTF
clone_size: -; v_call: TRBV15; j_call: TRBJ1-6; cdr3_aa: CATSRTGTVNSPLHF
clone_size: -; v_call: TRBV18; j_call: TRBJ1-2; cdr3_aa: CASSPPANYGYTF
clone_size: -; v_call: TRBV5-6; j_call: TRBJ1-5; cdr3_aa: CASSLAENQPQHF
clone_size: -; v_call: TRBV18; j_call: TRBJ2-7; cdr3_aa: CASSHQAPSSYEQYF
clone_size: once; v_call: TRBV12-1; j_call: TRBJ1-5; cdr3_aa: CASSSPRTERDQPQHF
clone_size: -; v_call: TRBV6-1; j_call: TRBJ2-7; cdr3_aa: CASRAGTADYEQYF
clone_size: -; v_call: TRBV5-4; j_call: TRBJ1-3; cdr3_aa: CASSLQGAGNTIYF
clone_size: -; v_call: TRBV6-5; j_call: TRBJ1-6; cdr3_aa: CASSYHRDLVYSPLHF
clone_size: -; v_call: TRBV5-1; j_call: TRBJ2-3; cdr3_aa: CASRPSGGASDTQYF
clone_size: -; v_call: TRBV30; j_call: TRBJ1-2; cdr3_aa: CAWSRERTGFYGYTF